This T cell receptor beta chain was captured in a study of cytomegalovirus exposure and HLA in healthy donors listed by TCRdb under 2017. About the full investigation: According to an earlier analysis of several hundred of the donors, about 179 million T cells yielded 95 million to 140 million unique TCR beta sequences and 250 to 350 Gb of sequence data. Both class I and class II loci were covered by HLA typing, at four-digit resolution. The study used immunosequencing to profile the T cell repertoires of approximately 630 subjects and linked those repertoires to cytomegalovirus serostatus. Every discovery cohort repertoire had been produced on one sequencing platform. Donor age, sex, ethnicity and CMV serostatus were compiled alongside the repertoire data. An earlier analysis of roughly 580 of the donors used high-throughput TCR beta sequencing to judge whether each TCR beta V gene segment behaved as functional or pseudogenic. Of the roughly 400 genotyped donors, 65% to 90% fell in the genetic ancestry cluster associated with self-reported Caucasian donors. The study was designed to test whether signatures of past pathogen exposure could be identified by cataloging public T cell receptors. Along with the roughly 670-subject first cohort, a separate validation cohort of some 130 different subjects was used. The number of donors typed differed by locus, with roughly 620-630 for A, B, C, DRB1 and DQB1, around 500 for DQA1, about 610 for DPA1, and over 400 for DPB1. Approximately 310 gigabases of sequencing data and roughly 80 million unique TCR sequences made up an early release that covered several hundred HLA-typed donors. To predict cytomegalovirus infection status, the study brought together high-throughput TCR immunosequencing, statistical association of individual TCRs with disease status, and machine learning. Rather than using new phenotypic data, the later analysis identified candidate immune exposures from TCR beta sequences and from how often those sequences occurred across donors. Five DR-DQ haplotypes were treated as single units for association and clustering because of strong linkage in the cohort. Across approximately 400 genotyped donors of the cohort, an average of roughly 200,000 unique TCR beta nucleotide sequences per donor were sequenced, and approximately 17% of those sequences were non-productive. In a later analysis, previously published TCR beta repertoires from hundreds of donors were re-analyzed and high-resolution HLA genotyping was added so that TCR occurrence patterns could be studied. In a later genetic analysis, genome-wide SNP genotypes for about 65% of the roughly 670 donors were used, and that subset was treated as a discovery cohort.

Notes on this clone: What this receptor recognizes is not known. No qualities accompany the bases; no much larger clone lies one base away.

Library preparation employed the immunoSEQ multiplex PCR assay. The multiplex PCR relied on a mix of 60 forward primers for TCR Vbeta segments and 13 reverse primers for TCR Jbeta segments. The CDR3 region of rearranged TCR beta genes was amplified from genomic DNA by a multiplex PCR assay. On the Illumina HiSeq System, the amplified TCR beta libraries were sequenced as 87-base-pair reads. The paper's data handling went like this. A later analysis tallied 75 million to 95 million unique TCR beta chains across the approximately 670 repertoires, and approximately 9.9 million of those chains were shared by two or more donors. To remove PCR and sequencing errors, raw reads were error-corrected and collapsed into unique sequences using a nearest-neighbor algorithm that merged closely related sequences. Alignment of CDR3 sequences to IMGT reference sequences was used to assign V, D and J gene segments. For a sequence to be retained, a match of at least six nucleotides to both a V gene segment and a J gene segment was required. Rearrangements were classified as productive when the CDR3 lacked stop codons and remained in frame with V and J, and all other rearrangements were classified as non-productive. CDR3 was defined by IMGT convention, running from the second conserved V-encoded cysteine to the conserved J-encoded phenylalanine. In an earlier analysis of 550 to 650 of the donors, sequences lacking an unambiguous match to a single V gene segment were excluded. An earlier analysis of 587 of the donors classified V segments as functional when productive rearrangements were above 56.7% and as segregating when the standard deviation between donors was above 5%. A statistical classification framework was developed to diagnose cytomegalovirus status using the catalog of TCR beta chain sequences. In a later analysis, TCR nucleotide sequences were compared against IMGT/GENE-DB human TR gene sequences so that V and J genes could be assigned. In a later analysis, CDR3 sequences and most-parsimonious VDJ recombination scenarios were assigned using the TCRdist pipeline. In a later analysis, every TCR beta chain was defined by the combination of its CDR3 amino acid sequence and its V-gene family, and reads without a unique V-gene family were dropped. In a later analysis, approximately 590 highly shared, low-generation-probability nucleotide sequences were removed to address suspected cross-contamination and a sequencing artifact. For each public chain, a later analysis derived a clonal expansion index from normalized ranks of inferred template counts within each repertoire. Generation probabilities in a later analysis came from a VDJ recombination model fitted to out-of-frame rearrangements, and those results were checked against IGoR. In a later analysis, hypergeometric tests were used to score TCR-TCR, TCR-HLA and TCR-CMV co-occurrence, with a repertoire-size bias correction applied to TCR pairs. To estimate false discovery rates, a later analysis permuted the HLA or CMV assignments 20 times. A later analysis grouped co-occurring TCRs with DBSCAN, adding TCRdist sequence similarity when clustering within HLA-allele-positive subsets. Repertoires with fewer than 30,000 or more than 120,000 public chains were left out of co-occurrence clustering, as were several repertoires with anomalous nucleotide sharing. The table comes from immuneACCESS by way of TCRdb, which keeps in-frame sequences with V and J called. Part of the clones is missing from these tables; in studies checked, under half for an unresolved V gene and the rest for unknown reasons. The D gene and trimming were derived from the DNA, and the V and J assignments and clone size from that table. This sample comprises about 130,000 clones, 70% to 80% of them detected only once. Approximately 2% of the sample rests with the top ten.

On the study overall, not on this receptor specifically: Some IMGT-functional V segments, including TRBV6-2 and TRBV6-3, could not be distinguished by the 87-base-pair reads and were therefore excluded. In both the original and validation cohorts, the classifier was reported to diagnose cytomegalovirus status with high specificity and sensitivity. A later analysis found that HLA-associated TCR beta chains were more clonally expanded and had lower generation probabilities than equally common non-associated chains. The cohort was sequenced for TCR beta chains only, and without alpha or paired-chain data the features that could be detected were limited. A further reported finding was that TCR beta sequences accurately predicted the HLA-A and HLA-B alleles for most subjects in the first cohort. Correlated functional status among segregating V segments might be attributable to linkage disequilibrium, but an unknown experimental factor could not be ruled out. Specific HLA alleles were associated with 15,000 to 20,000 TCR beta sequences at a false discovery rate of 0.05 in a later analysis. An association between a missense DCLRE1C variant and V-gene and J-gene trimming of TCR beta chains was found in a later genetic analysis and replicated in an independent cohort. A group of highly shared sequence variants was considered likely to be a technical artifact of the sequencing pipeline. In vitro tests confirmed that a few of the cytomegalovirus-associated TCR beta chains recognize cytomegalovirus antigens. When HLA alleles, especially DR and DQ, strongly co-occurred, TCR associations were difficult to assign to individual alleles. Because counts were too low, about 15 rarely observed V segments, including chromosome 9 orphons, were left out of the earlier analysis of several hundred of the donors. CMV serostatus was the only immune exposure information available for the cohort. According to a later analysis, parvovirus B19, influenza, CMV and Epstein-Barr virus appeared linked to several top co-occurrence clusters. In a later analysis, TCR association rates were found to vary across HLA loci, with the most associated TCRs seen for DRB1 alleles and the fewest for HLA-C alleles. In a later analysis, most CMV-associated TCR beta chains were found to appear HLA-restricted, with HLA associations seemingly driven largely by CMV exposure. The study listed approximately 150 TCR beta chains as associated with cytomegalovirus. Broadly in line with IMGT annotations, most TCR beta V segments showed up in productive rearrangements about 90% or about 30% of the time in an earlier analysis of several hundred of the donors. Because some donors lacked HLA typing at each locus, the association tests relied only on the typed subset. Presence/absence analyses assumed roughly uniform sequencing depth across donors, an assumption that may not hold. Across donors, most TCR sequences were observed very rarely, whereas some public TCRs were present in many individuals. According to the authors, the approach could potentially be generalized to other disease states and immunological phenotypes. Compared with the roughly 700-donor mean, donors in an Asian-associated ancestry cluster had fewer N-insertions in productive TCRs, according to a later genetic analysis.

The cohort consisted of some 730 healthy bone marrow donors. At the time of sampling, all cohort members were nominally healthy, though unrecorded immune exposures were likely present. The donor was CMV seronegative and belonged to the group of approximately 320 seronegative cohort members. A peripheral blood sample was provided by each donor, and peripheral blood mononuclear cells were used for TCR beta sequencing. The Qiagen DNeasy Blood Extraction Kit was used to extract genomic DNA from the blood cell samples. V loses 1 base, J loses 3 bases, and the germline ends lie 5 bases apart. From its cysteine to its phenylalanine, the CDR3 spans 12 amino acids. Left in the record is the CDR3 DNA by itself, 36 bases read in frame from the first base. CDR1 SGHRS and CDR2 YFSETQ are derived from the germline V gene.

Sequencing was performed on PBMCs. The receptor was isolated from a man between 25 and 39 years old in good health and CMV-seronegative. The chain joins TRBV5-1 to TRBJ2-7; no D gene is confidently identified. The CDR3 here reads CASSLPGYEQYF. The nucleotides read TGCGCCAGCAGCTTGCCAGGCTACGAGCAGTACTTC.